The 7 T cell receptor beta chains presented below share a single source sample, sequenced in a study of CD8+ T cells in alopecia areata. Treatment here: oral pan-JAK inhibitor, 5-10 mg twice daily. It was cDNA, reverse transcribed from extracted RNA, that served as the sequencing template. The repertoire was sequenced with immunoSEQ multiplex PCR; TCRdb's copy has only in-frame clones and lacks some. The sample lists about 100,000 clones, roughly 56% seen once, with 16% in the top ten. The sequences come from CD8+ T cells sorted from blood, collected at approximately week 56, from a patient treated with tofacitinib. The receptors come from a human donor with alopecia areata.

The chain links TRBV30 to TRBJ2-2; no clear D. V lost 2 bases and J lost 5, with 6 bases in between. The germline V gene encodes CDR1 GTSNPN and CDR2 SVGIG (reference sequence). The CDR3 extends over 12 amino acids. The CDR3 spells CAWSRKTGELFF. In DNA, the CDR3 is TGTGCCTGGAGTCGAAAGACCGGGGAGCTGTTTTTT.

The V gene is TRBV5-6, the J gene TRBJ1-2; tentative D call: TRBD1 (5 bases). Germline CDR1 and CDR2: SGHDT and YYEEEE. This CDR3 has 12 amino acids. Trimming removed 5 bases from V and 4 bases from J, with 9 bases in between. DNA for the CDR3: TGTGCCAGCAGAACAGGACCCTATGGCTACACCTTC. Translated: CASRTGPYGYTF.

This clone was observed a handful of times. It is unclear where the CDR3 begins or ends on the DNA, so no DNA is shown, and the CDR3 is as TCRdb lists it. The chain employs TRBV21-1 and TRBJ2-1; TRBD1 reflects the table's D call only, with no check against the DNA. TRBV21-1 is annotated as a pseudogene. Inclusive of both ends, the CDR3 amounts to 15 amino acids. CDR3: CASSFGTGNNNEQFF.

The rearrangement uses TRBV2 and TRBJ1-5, with a weak D call TRBD1 (5 bases). V gave up 6 bases and J gave up 4 bases, with 10 bases separating them. Looked up from germline, CDR1 is SNHLY and CDR2 is FYNNEI. The length of the CDR3 is 13 residues. CDR3 sequence reads: CASRGLGNQPQHF. As DNA, the CDR3 is TGTGCCAGCAGGGGACTCGGGAATCAGCCCCAGCATTTT.

This rearrangement joins TRBV15 to TRBJ2-3, with TRBD2 identical over 9 bases. This CDR3 is 17 amino acids long. Germline values: CDR1 LNHNV, CDR2 YYDKDF (reference sequence). V trimming: 0 bases; J trimming: 5 bases; junction bases outside the gene matches: 9. CDR3 coding DNA: TGTGCCACCAGCAGAGATCGTGGCGGGGGGGCCGTAGATACGCAGTATTTT. Residues: CATSRDRGGGAVDTQYF.

The V and J genes are TRBV28 and TRBJ2-1; TRBD2 is a possible D gene (5 bases). The V gene lost 2 bases and the J gene lost 7 bases, with 21 bases spanning the gap. Looked up from germline, CDR1 is MDHEN and CDR2 is SYDVKM. The CDR3 totals 17 residues. Here the CDR3 reads CASSLTPGVGIRNEQFF. Written as DNA, the CDR3 is TGTGCCAGCAGTTTAACCCCCGGGGTCGGGATTAGAAATGAGCAGTTCTTC. Together with reference TRBV28 and TRBJ2-1, the CDR3 gives the full variable domain: DVKVTQSSRYLVKRTGEKVFLECVQDMDHENMFWYRQDPGLGLRLIYFSYDVKMKEKGDIPEGYSVSREKKERFSLILESASTNQTSMYLCASSLTPGVGIRNEQFFGPGTRLTVL.

The chain carries TRBV30 and TRBJ2-7; D possibly corresponds to TRBD1 (6 bases). CDR3 length: 11 residues. Trimming cost V 3 bases and J 4 bases, with 7 bases left between them. Germline V lookup: CDR1 GTSNPN, CDR2 SVGIG (reference sequence). The chain's CDR3 is CAWRGGYEQYF. CDR3 in DNA: TGTGCCTGGAGAGGGGGTTACGAGCAGTACTTC.